The sequence of this TCR beta chain was determined in a study of blood T cell repertoires in COVID-19. V lost 5 bases and J 7 bases, leaving 9 bases between the germline ends. The CDR3 covers 13 residues. CDR1 is MNHEY and CDR2 is SVGAGI in the germline V gene. Method: immunoSEQ multiplex PCR; TCRdb's copy keeps in-frame clones and lacks some. This table has some 150,000 clones, about 80% appearing once. This clone was counted ten times or more. Participants spanned ages about 18 to 90 years and resided in about 24 US areas. Membership in each cohort depended on participant-reported clinical history. Two negative PCRs, clearance, or symptom resolution were required of recovered Cohort 3 donors.

This clonotype was obtained from a man in his fifties or sixties who had recovered from COVID-19. Specimen: PBMCs or T cells enriched from blood (not recorded which). The chain recombines TRBV6-5 with TRBJ1-6, with D possibly being TRBD1 (5 bases). The CDR3 sequence is CASSRGLNSPLHF. The CDR3 DNA reads as TGTGCCAGCAGTAGGGGCCTAAATTCACCCCTCCACTTT.